This TCR beta chain was sequenced during a study of blood T cells in healthy people across ages. Sample-barcoded 5' priming and a J-beta primer mix drove a second PCR of about 7 to 12 cycles. TCRdb re-called the 5' RACE reads through MiXCR, storing one row per CDR3 protein. The sample carries 800,000 or so distinct CDR3 sequences, about 42% recorded once. The CDR3 totals 14 residues. Trimming left V 3 bases short and J 0 bases short, with 10 bases between. From germline, CDR1 is DFQATT and CDR2 SNEGSKA (reference sequence). This TCR derives from an elderly man in good health. The genes are TRBV20-1 and TRBJ2-3; the D is unclear. The sequenced material came from blood. Written as DNA, the CDR3 is TGCAGTGCTAGCTCGGGTTCTAGCACAGATACGCAGTATTTT. Its protein product is CSASSGSSTDTQYF.